The 20 T cell receptor beta chains below were found in one sample sequenced in a study of blood T cells in healthy people across ages. A second PCR of roughly 7 to 11 cycles used a sample-barcoded 5' primer and a J-beta primer mix. Each CDR3 protein is one row after TCRdb ran MiXCR on the 5' RACE reads. Of hundreds of thousands of distinct CDR3 sequences in the sample, under 70% were seen once. The material sequenced was blood. These receptors came from a man in his fifties or sixties in good health.

A few counts support this clonotype. The chain has TRBV29-1 and TRBJ2-1; no firm D call. Germline assignment: CDR1 SQVTM and CDR2 ANQGSEA. V lost 3 bases to trimming and J lost 5 bases, with 2 bases between them. The CDR3 is 10 residues long. CDR3 DNA: TGCAGCGTTGACGACAATGAGCAGTTCTTC. This sequence encodes CSVDDNEQFF.

The chain employs TRBV12-3 or TRBV12-4 and TRBJ2-1; 10 positions match TRBD2. J gave up 8 bases and V 5 bases, and 9 bases lay outside the gene matches. The CDR3 length is 15 residues. The CDR3 spells CASSRSGGARDEQFF. CDR3 coding DNA: TGTGCCAGCAGTCGAAGCGGGGGGGCCAGGGATGAGCAGTTCTTC.

This clonotype was picked up a small number of times. The rearrangement joins TRBV29-1 to TRBJ2-7, with 7 nucleotides matching TRBD1. V shed 3 bases, J shed 7 bases, and the junction held 12 bases outside the gene matches. The CDR3 is made up of 14 amino acids. Germline V gene data show CDR1 as SQVTM and CDR2 as ANQGSEA. This chain's CDR3 is CSVDVWAGGNEQYF. CDR3 DNA sequence: TGCAGCGTTGACGTCTGGGCAGGGGGTAATGAGCAGTACTTC.

V and J are TRBV20-1 and TRBJ2-1; D may be TRBD1 (7 bases). In germline, CDR1 is DFQATT, CDR2 SNEGSKA (reference sequence). V lost 5 bases and J lost 5, with 16 bases in between. The CDR3 spans 14 residues. The CDR3 reads CSALRRGTDNEQFF. DNA for the CDR3: TGCAGTGCTCTAAGGAGGGGGACAGACAATGAGCAGTTCTTC.

This clonotype was counted only a few times. CDR3 loop: CASSFSPSGSPPEQYF. CDR3 nucleotide sequence: TGCGCCAGCAGCTTTTCGCCTAGCGGGAGCCCTCCCGAGCAGTACTTC. The genes are TRBV5-1 and TRBJ2-5, with 10 bases lining up with TRBD2. The better agreement between TRBJ2-7 and the DNA end casts doubt on the J call. Per the germline V gene, CDR1 is SGHRS and CDR2 is YFSETQ. The CDR3 contains 16 residues.

CDR3 sequence (DNA): TGTGCCAGCAGTCCCTTTGGACAGGGCACAGATACGCAGTATTTT. Translation: CASSPFGQGTDTQYF. This chain joins TRBV6-1 and TRBJ2-3, with 7 positions matching TRBD1. CDR1 and CDR2 (germline): MNHNS, SASEGT. V lost 5 bases, J lost 1 base, and 6 bases stayed unmatched. The CDR3 extends over 15 amino acids.

Points on this clonotype: With a much larger clone just one base away, this may be a read error. The rearrangement links TRBV7-6 to TRBJ2-2; D unclear. Germline CDR1 is SGHVS and CDR2 is FNYEAQ. This CDR3 has 13 amino acids. Trimming stripped 5 bases from V and 5 bases from J, with 9 bases between. CDR3 in amino acids: CASSRAATGELFF. DNA for the CDR3: TGTGCCAGCAGCCGGGCAGCTACCGGGGAGCTGTTTTTT.

The chain links TRBV3-1 to TRBJ1-1; tentatively, D is TRBD1 (6 bases). Deletions cut 0 bases from V and 6 bases from J, with 17 bases between. This CDR3 contains 16 residues. Looked up from germline, CDR1 is LGHDT and CDR2 is YNNKEL (reference sequence). The CDR3 bases are TGTGCCAGCAGCCAAGATCGTGCAGGGGCGAGGGCTGAAGCTTTCTTT. As protein: CASSQDRAGARAEAFF.

The chain carries TRBV25-1 and TRBJ1-1, with TRBD1 matching over 7 bases. After removal of 5 bases from V and 1 base from J, the junction contained 7 bases not matched to a gene. Germline-derived CDR1 and CDR2 are MGHDK and SYGVNS. This CDR3 has 15 residues. The CDR3 sequence: CASSLTGMGNTEAFF. The DNA of the CDR3 is TGTGCCAGCAGTCTGACAGGGATGGGGAACACTGAAGCTTTCTTT.

The chain is built from TRBV7-9 and TRBJ2-3; no definite D call. Trimming stripped 8 bases from V and 3 bases from J, with 9 bases between. This CDR3 is built from 12 residues. CDR1 and CDR2 (germline): SEHNR, FQNEAQ (reference sequence). CDR3 amino acids: CASGPITDTQYF. CDR3 bases: TGTGCCAGCGGACCAATAACAGATACGCAGTATTTT.

V gene TRBV11-2 combines with J gene TRBJ1-2, with D maybe TRBD1 (5 bases). This CDR3 has 14 residues. From germline, CDR1 is SGHAT and CDR2 FQNNGV. Trimming pared 4 bases from V and 4 bases from J, leaving 13 bases between. The CDR3 DNA reads as TGTGCCAGCAGCTCCACTTCTGGGGCCTATGGCTACACCTTC. Amino acids: CASSSTSGAYGYTF.

This clonotype was seen a few times. This sequence joins TRBV20-1 and TRBJ1-2, with TRBD1 matching 7 bases. Trimming took 4 bases from V and 6 from J; bases not matched to a gene: 8. Germline-derived CDR1 and CDR2 are DFQATT and SNEGSKA (reference sequence). The CDR3 extends over 13 amino acids. The CDR3 sequence: CSATLGTVHGYTF. CDR3 nucleotides: TGCAGTGCTACCCTTGGGACAGTTCATGGCTACACCTTC.

The rearrangement links TRBV4-2 to TRBJ2-2, with D unresolved. Germline V gene data show CDR1 as LGHNA and CDR2 as YNFKEQ. The CDR3 extends over 17 amino acids. V lost 0 bases and J lost 0, with 11 bases in between. The CDR3, as DNA: TGTGCCAGCAGCCAAGATAGTGAGCCTGCGAACACCGGGGAGCTGTTTTTT. Protein sequence: CASSQDSEPANTGELFF.

There are a few counts of this clonotype. The chain combines TRBV10-3 with TRBJ2-5, with 10 bases fitting TRBD2. V shed 3 bases, J shed 3 bases, and the junction held 4 bases outside the gene matches. The germline V gene encodes CDR1 ENHRY and CDR2 SYGVKD. This CDR3 spans 15 amino acids. The CDR3 loop is CAISDVAGGKETQYF. The CDR3 nucleotides are TGTGCCATCAGTGACGTAGCGGGGGGTAAAGAGACCCAGTACTTC.

The chain employs TRBV14 and TRBJ2-5; 10 bases agree with TRBD1. The CDR3 spans 15 residues. Germline V gives CDR1 SGHDN, CDR2 FVKESK. Trimming took 1 base from V and 5 from J; bases not matched to a gene: 4. CDR3 coding DNA: TGTGCCAGCAGCCAAGGACAGGGGGCGCTTGAGACCCAGTACTTC. Translating it yields CASSQGQGALETQYF.

The chain couples TRBV13 to TRBJ1-2; unclear D gene. The CDR3 contains 14 residues. Trimming removed 3 bases from V and 1 base from J, with 9 bases in between. Germline CDR1 reads PRHDT; CDR2 reads FYEKMQ (reference sequence). The CDR3 here is CASSLDLGNYGYTF. The CDR3 DNA reads as TGTGCCAGCAGCTTGGACCTCGGTAACTATGGCTACACCTTC.

This chain links TRBV15 with TRBJ1-2; D possibly corresponds to TRBD1 (5 bases). CDR3 length equals 14 residues. V was clipped by 0 bases and J by 4 bases, with 9 bases between them. Germline V CDR1 and CDR2: LNHNV, YYDKDF (reference sequence). For the CDR3, the DNA is TGTGCCACCAGCAGAGATCGGGGGACCTATGGCTACACCTTC. Residues: CATSRDRGTYGYTF.

J is TRBJ1-2 and V is TRBV7-9; D perhaps matches TRBD1 (5 bases). This CDR3 comprises 14 residues. Trimming stripped 5 bases from V and 2 bases from J, with 12 bases between. CDR1 is SEHNR, CDR2 FQNEAQ, per germline (reference sequence). CDR3 coding DNA: TGTGCCAGCAGCGCGGGACCGGTCAACTATGGCTACACCTTC. Its translation is CASSAGPVNYGYTF.

This rearrangement joins TRBV5-1 to TRBJ2-5; 7 nucleotides align to TRBD1. The CDR3 is made up of 14 amino acids. The germline gives CDR1 SGHRS, CDR2 YFSETQ. Losses at the gene ends were 3 bases for V and 3 bases for J; bases not matched to a gene: 5. The CDR3 DNA reads TGCGCCAGCAGCTCCCCCGGGACAGAAGAGACCCAGTACTTC. This sequence encodes CASSSPGTEETQYF.

The chain employs TRBV7-8 and TRBJ2-7; 10 bases fit TRBD1. Germline V gene data show CDR1 as SGHVS and CDR2 as FQNEAQ. There are 17 residues in the CDR3. The V and J ends lost 4 bases and 2 bases, in that order; junction bases with no gene match: 11. The CDR3 DNA is TGTGCCAGCAGCTCCAACTACCGGGACAGGGGCCCCTACGAGCAGTACTTC. Translating gives CASSSNYRDRGPYEQYF.